This TCR beta chain was profiled in a study of cytomegalovirus exposure and HLA in healthy donors. Study-level results: On later analysis, the bulk of CMV-associated TCR beta chains appeared to be HLA-restricted.

The germline gives CDR1 SGHTA, CDR2 FQGTGA. CDR3 length: 16 amino acids. Trimming at V came to 0 bases and at J to 6 bases, leaving 5 bases not matched to a gene. The PCR used 60 Vbeta and 13 Jbeta primers. Here immunoSEQ multiplex PCR was the method, and the copy in TCRdb shows in-frame clones only, minus some. This sample has 55,000 to 85,000 clones, with about nine tenths found just once. Regarding this clone: Antigen: not known.

What was sequenced was PBMCs. The V gene is TRBV7-3, the J gene TRBJ2-1; 10 bases fit TRBD2. This sequence originates from a woman in her 30s in good health and CMV-seronegative. CDR3 sequence reads: CASSLTASGRVNEQFF. For the CDR3, the DNA is TGTGCCAGCAGCTTAACGGCCAGCGGGAGGGTCAATGAGCAGTTCTTC.